This record looks at one T cell receptor beta chain sequence and its context. Libraries were prepared by immunoSEQ multiplex PCR; TCRdb keeps only in-frame clonotypes and omits some of them. The sample holds some 140,000 clones; less than 90% are singletons and the top ten take 5.5%. Those who participated ranged in age from about 18 to 95 years and resided in roughly 26 US areas. Participant-reported clinical history was the basis for cohort assignment. This sample is part of a study of blood T cell repertoires in COVID-19. Study-wide background: Some COVID-19 samples were acute and others convalescent; all came from the United States, Italy and Spain. T cells, B-cell-depleted T cells, or PBMCs provided the cDNA or gDNA that served as material.

This TCR was recovered from a man aged 35 to 55 with acute COVID-19. Sequenced material: PBMCs or T cells enriched from blood (not recorded which).

DNA for the CDR3: TGTGCCAGCAGTGAAGTATGGACAGGGGGCTCCCCCCAAGAGACCCAGTACTTC. Amino acid sequence: CASSEVWTGGSPQETQYF. The V call is TRBV6-1, the J call TRBJ2-5; 11 nucleotides agree with TRBD1. Germline V gives CDR1 MNHNS, CDR2 SASEGT. The length of the CDR3 is 18 residues. V lost 1 base and J lost 1; bases outside the gene matches: 8.